In this sample, the clone carrying this T cell receptor beta chain turned up a few times. The antigen remains undetermined. The sample belongs to a study of vaccination and CD4 T cells after COVID-19. Study at large: Two doses of either BNT162b2 or mRNA-1273 vaccine went to participants.

CDR1 and CDR2 (germline): MRHNA, SNTAGT. V was pared by 9 bases and J by 0 bases, with 12 bases between. This CDR3 contains 13 residues. Stated treatment: approximately nine-day PBMC culture with coronavirus spike peptide pools or control peptides (ViraFEST assay). The assay that was used to sequence DNA from cultured CD4+ T cells was the Oncomine TCR Beta short-read assay. TCRdb reprocessed the PCR reads with MiXCR, giving one entry per CDR3 protein. The data show roughly 4,500 distinct CDR3 sequences, roughly 22% seen once. This sequence was found in a human donor who had recovered from COVID-19. The V gene is TRBV6-4, the J gene TRBJ2-7, with unresolved D. Sample: CD4+ T cells from blood, cultured in vitro, taken after SARS-CoV-2 vaccination. DNA for the CDR3: TGTGCCAGTATCCGGGCCCCCTCCTACGAGCAGTACTTC. This codes for CASIRAPSYEQYF.